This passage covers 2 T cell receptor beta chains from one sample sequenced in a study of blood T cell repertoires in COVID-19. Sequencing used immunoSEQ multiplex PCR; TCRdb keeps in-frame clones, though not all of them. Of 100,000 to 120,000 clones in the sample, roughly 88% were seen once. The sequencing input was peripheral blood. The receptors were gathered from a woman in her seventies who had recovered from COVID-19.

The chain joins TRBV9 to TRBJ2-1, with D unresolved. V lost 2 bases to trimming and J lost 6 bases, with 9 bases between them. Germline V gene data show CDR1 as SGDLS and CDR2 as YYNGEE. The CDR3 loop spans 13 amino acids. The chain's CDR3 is CASSVSPGNEQFF. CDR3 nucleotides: TGTGCCAGCAGCGTTAGTCCGGGCAATGAGCAGTTCTTC.

CDR3 DNA: TGTGCCAGCAGCCCCGGTGACAGGGCGGGGTCCGGGGAGCTGTTTTTT. This translates into CASSPGDRAGSGELFF. The rearrangement uses TRBV5-7 and TRBJ2-2; the D gene is possibly TRBD1 (7 bases). TRBV5-7 is labeled an ORF, and its function is uncertain. This CDR3 region has 16 residues. The germline V and J ends were trimmed by 4 bases and 6 bases, with 19 bases remaining between them.